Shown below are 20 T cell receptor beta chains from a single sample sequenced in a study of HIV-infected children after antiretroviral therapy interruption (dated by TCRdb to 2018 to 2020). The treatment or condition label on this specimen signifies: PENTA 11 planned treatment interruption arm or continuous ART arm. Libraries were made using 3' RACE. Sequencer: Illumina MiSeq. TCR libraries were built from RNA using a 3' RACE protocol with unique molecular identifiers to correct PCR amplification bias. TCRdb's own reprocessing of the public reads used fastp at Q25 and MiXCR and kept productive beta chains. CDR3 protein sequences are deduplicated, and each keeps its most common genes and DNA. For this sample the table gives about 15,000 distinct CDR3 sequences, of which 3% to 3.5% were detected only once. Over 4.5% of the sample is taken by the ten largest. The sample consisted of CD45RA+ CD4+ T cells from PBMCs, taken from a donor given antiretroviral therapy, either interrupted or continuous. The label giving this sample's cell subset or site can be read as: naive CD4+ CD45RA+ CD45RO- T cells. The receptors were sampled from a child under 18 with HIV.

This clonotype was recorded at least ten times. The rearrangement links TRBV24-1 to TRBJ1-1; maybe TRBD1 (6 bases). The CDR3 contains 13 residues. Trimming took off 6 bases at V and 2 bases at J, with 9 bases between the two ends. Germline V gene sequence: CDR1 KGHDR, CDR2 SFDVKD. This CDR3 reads CATSWGANTEAFF. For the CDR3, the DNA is TGTGCCACCAGTTGGGGGGCTAACACTGAAGCTTTCTTT.

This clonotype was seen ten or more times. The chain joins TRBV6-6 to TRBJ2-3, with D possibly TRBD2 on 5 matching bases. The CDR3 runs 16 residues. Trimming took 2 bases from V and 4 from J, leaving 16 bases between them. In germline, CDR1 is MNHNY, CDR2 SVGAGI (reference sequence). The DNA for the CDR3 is TGTGCCAGCAGTTACCCGTCCCGAGGGAAGGCAGATACGCAGTATTTT. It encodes CASSYPSRGKADTQYF.

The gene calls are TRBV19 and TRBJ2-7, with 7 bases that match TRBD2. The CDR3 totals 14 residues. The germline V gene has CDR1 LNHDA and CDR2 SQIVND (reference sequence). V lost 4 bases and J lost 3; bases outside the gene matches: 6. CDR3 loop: CASSTASGSYEQYF. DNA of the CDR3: TGTGCCAGTAGTACGGCTAGCGGAAGCTACGAGCAGTACTTC.

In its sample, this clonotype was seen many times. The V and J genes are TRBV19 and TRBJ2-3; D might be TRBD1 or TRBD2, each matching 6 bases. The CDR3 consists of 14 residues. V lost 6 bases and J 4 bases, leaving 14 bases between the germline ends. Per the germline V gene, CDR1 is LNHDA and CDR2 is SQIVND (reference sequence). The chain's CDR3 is CASSRRRGADTQYF. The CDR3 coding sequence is TGTGCCAGTAGCCGACGTAGGGGGGCAGATACGCAGTATTTT.

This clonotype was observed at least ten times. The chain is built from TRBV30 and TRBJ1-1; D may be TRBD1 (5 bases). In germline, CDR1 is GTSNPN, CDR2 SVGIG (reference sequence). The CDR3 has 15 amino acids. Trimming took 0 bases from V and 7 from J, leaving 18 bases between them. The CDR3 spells CAWSVQGALRHEAFF. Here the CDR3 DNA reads TGTGCCTGGAGTGTACAAGGGGCCCTGCGCCATGAAGCTTTCTTT.

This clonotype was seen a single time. The CDR3 sequence: CASASVASYNEQFF. The CDR3 DNA follows: TGTGCTAGTGCCTCCGTTGCCTCCTACAATGAGCAGTTCTTC. The chain carries TRBV12-5 and TRBJ2-1; D not certain. The germline V gene has CDR1 LGHNT and CDR2 FRNRAP. Deletions cut 7 bases from V and 0 bases from J, with 10 bases between. The CDR3 length is 14 residues.

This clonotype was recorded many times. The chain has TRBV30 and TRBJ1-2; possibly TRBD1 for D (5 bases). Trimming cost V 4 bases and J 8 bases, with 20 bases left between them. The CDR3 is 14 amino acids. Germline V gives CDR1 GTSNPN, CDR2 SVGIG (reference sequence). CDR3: CAWIYSLQGDGYTF. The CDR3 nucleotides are TGTGCCTGGATCTATTCGTTGCAGGGCGACGGCTACACCTTC.

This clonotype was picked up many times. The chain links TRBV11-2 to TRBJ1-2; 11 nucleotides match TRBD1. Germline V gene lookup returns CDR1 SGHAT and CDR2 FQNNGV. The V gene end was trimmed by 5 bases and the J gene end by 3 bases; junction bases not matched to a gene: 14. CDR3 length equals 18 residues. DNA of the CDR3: TGTGCCAGCAGCCCCCTAAGAGGGACAGGGGGAAGATACTATGGCTACACCTTC. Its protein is CASSPLRGTGGRYYGYTF.

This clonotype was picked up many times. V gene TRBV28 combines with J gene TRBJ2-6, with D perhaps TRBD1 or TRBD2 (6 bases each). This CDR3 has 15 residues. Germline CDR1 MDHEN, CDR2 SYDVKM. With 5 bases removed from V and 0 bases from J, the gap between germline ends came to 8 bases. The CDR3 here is CASSGGLSGANVLTF. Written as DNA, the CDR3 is TGTGCCAGCAGTGGGGGGCTCTCTGGGGCCAACGTCCTGACTTTC.

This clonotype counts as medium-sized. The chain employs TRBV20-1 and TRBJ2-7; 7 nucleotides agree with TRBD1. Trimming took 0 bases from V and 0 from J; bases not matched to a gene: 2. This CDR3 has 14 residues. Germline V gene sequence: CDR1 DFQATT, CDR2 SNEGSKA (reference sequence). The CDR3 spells CSARDQGVSYEQYF. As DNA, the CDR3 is TGCAGTGCTAGAGATCAGGGGGTCTCCTACGAGCAGTACTTC.

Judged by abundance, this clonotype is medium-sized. The CDR3 nucleotides read TGTGCCAGCAGTGATTTGGGAGCGGGGCCACAGTTCTTC. Translating it yields CASSDLGAGPQFF. The chain joins TRBV6-4 to TRBJ2-1; 7 bases map to TRBD2. From germline, CDR1 is MRHNA and CDR2 SNTAGT. V lost 3 bases to trimming and J lost 13 bases; unmatched junction nucleotides: 9. The CDR3 is 13 residues long.

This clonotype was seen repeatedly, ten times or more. CDR3 region: CASGTGNIQYF. The CDR3 DNA is TGTGCCTCCGGGACAGGCAACATTCAGTACTTC. V gene TRBV13 combines with J gene TRBJ2-4, with 8 bases matching TRBD1. V lost 11 bases to trimming and J lost 7 bases; unmatched junction nucleotides: 4. Per the germline V gene, CDR1 is PRHDT and CDR2 is FYEKMQ (reference sequence). The CDR3 totals 11 residues.

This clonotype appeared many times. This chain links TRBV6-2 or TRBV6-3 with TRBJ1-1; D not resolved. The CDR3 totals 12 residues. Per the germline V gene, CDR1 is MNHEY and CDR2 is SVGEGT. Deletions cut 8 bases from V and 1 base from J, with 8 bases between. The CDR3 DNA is TGTGCCAGCGGAAGACCGAACACTGAAGCTTTCTTT. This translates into CASGRPNTEAFF.

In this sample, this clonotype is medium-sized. CDR3 residues: CASSFSGGYNEQFF. The CDR3 DNA sequence: TGTGCCAGCAGCTTTAGCGGGGGTTACAATGAGCAGTTCTTC. The chain joins TRBV7-2 to TRBJ2-1; 9 bases match TRBD2. CDR1 and CDR2 from the germline V gene are SGHTA and FQGNSA. CDR3 length: 14 amino acids. Germline trimming cut 3 bases from V and 4 bases from J; bases unmatched to any gene: 1.

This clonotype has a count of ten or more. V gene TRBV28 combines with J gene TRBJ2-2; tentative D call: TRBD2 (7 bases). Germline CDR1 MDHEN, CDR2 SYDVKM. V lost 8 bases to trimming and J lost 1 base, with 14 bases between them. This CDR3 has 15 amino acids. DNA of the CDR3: TGTGCCAGCGGGAGGGGGGGCCTGAACACCGGGGAGCTGTTTTTT. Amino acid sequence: CASGRGGLNTGELFF.

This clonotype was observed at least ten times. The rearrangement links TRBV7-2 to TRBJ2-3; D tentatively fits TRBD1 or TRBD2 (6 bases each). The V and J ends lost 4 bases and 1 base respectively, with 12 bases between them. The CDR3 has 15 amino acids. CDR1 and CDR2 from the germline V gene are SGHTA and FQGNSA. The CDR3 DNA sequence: TGTGCCAGCAGCTCCTCGGGGGCCGGCACAGATACGCAGTATTTT. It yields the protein CASSSSGAGTDTQYF. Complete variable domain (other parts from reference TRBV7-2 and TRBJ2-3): GAGVSQSPSNKVTEKGKDVELRCDPISGHTALYWYRQSLGQGLEFLIYFQGNSAPDKSGLPSDRFSAERTGGSVSTLTIQRTQQEDSAVYLCASSSSGAGTDTQYFGPGTRLTVL.

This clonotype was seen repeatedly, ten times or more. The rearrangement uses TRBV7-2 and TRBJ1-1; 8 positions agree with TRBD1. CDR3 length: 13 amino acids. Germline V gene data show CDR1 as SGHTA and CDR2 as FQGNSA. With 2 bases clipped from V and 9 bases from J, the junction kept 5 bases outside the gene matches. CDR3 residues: CASSLSGGEKAFF. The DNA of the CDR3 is TGTGCCAGCAGCTTATCAGGGGGCGAAAAAGCTTTCTTT.

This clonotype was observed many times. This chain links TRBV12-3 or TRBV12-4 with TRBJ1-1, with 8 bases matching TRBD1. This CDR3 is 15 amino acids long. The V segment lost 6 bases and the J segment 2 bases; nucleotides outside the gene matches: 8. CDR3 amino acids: CASSRTGRGNTEAFF. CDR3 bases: TGTGCCAGCAGCAGGACAGGGAGGGGCAACACTGAAGCTTTCTTT.

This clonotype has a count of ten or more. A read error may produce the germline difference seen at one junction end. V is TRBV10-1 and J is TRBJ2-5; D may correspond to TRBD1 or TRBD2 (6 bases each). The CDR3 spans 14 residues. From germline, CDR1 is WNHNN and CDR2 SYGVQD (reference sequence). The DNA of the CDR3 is TGTGCCAGCAGTGATGAGGGGGGCCAAGACACCCAGTACTTT. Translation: CASSDEGGQDTQYF.

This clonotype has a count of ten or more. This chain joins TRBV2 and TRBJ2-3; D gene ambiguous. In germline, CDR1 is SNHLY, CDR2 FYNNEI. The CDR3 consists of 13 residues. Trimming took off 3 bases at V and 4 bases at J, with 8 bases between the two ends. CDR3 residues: CASSDVPADTQYF. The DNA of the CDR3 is TGTGCCAGCAGTGATGTTCCAGCAGATACGCAGTATTTT.